This entry lists 8 T cell receptor beta chains sequenced from one sample in a study of neurological immune-mediated disorders. TCRdb re-called the 5' RACE reads through MiXCR, storing one row per CDR3 protein. Of over 45,000 distinct CDR3 sequences listed, 3% to 3.5% are singletons. The sequenced sample was PBMCs. Receptor source: a man in his forties or fifties with multiple sclerosis.

This clonotype was detected ten times or more. DNA for the CDR3: TGCAGTGCTAGAGATCGCCGGGGGGGCTCCTACAATGAGCAGTTCTTC. Translation gives CSARDRRGGSYNEQFF. The rearrangement joins TRBV20-1 to TRBJ2-1; 8 positions match TRBD2. This CDR3 has 16 residues. V trimming: 0 bases; J trimming: 0 bases; junction bases outside the gene matches: 4. From germline, CDR1 is DFQATT and CDR2 SNEGSKA (reference sequence).

In this sample, this clonotype turned up many times. The V and J genes are TRBV5-1 and TRBJ2-1, with D possibly TRBD1 on 8 matching bases. V lost 4 bases, J lost 9 bases, and 17 bases lay in between. Germline CDR1 and CDR2: SGHRS and YFSETQ. The CDR3 runs 14 residues. The CDR3 coding sequence is TGCGCCAGCAGCCCGGACAGGGAGCGGGGTGAGCAGTTCTTC. Translation: CASSPDRERGEQFF.

This clonotype has at least ten counts. This chain links TRBV5-1 with TRBJ1-6; no firm D call. The V gene's germline CDR1 is SGHRS and CDR2 YFSETQ. V lost 0 bases, J lost 8 bases, and 6 bases lay in between. The CDR3 has 13 amino acids. The CDR3 DNA follows: TGCGCCAGCAGCTTGGCCACTTATTCACCCCTCCACTTT. This sequence encodes CASSLATYSPLHF. The full variable domain, completed using reference TRBV5-1 and TRBJ1-6, is KAGVTQTPRYLIKTRGQQVTLSCSPISGHRSVSWYQQTPGQGLQFLFEYFSETQRNKGNFPGRFSGRQFSNSRSEMNVSTLELGDSALYLCASSLATYSPLHFGNGTRLTVT.

This clonotype has a count of ten or more. This chain links TRBV28 with TRBJ2-7; D is perhaps TRBD1 (7 bases). Looked up from germline, CDR1 is MDHEN and CDR2 is SYDVKM. V gave up 5 bases and J gave up 4 bases, with 18 bases separating them. This CDR3 spans 15 amino acids. The CDR3 sequence is CASSTESGGSYEQYF. The CDR3 region has the DNA TGTGCCAGCAGTACGGAGTCAGGGGGGAGTTACGAGCAGTACTTC.

This clonotype has a handful of counts. V gene TRBV6-6 combines with J gene TRBJ1-1; D call uncertain. The V end was cut by 0 bases, the J end by 1 base, with 9 bases between. Germline CDR1 and CDR2: MNHNY and SVGAGI (reference sequence). The CDR3 is 15 amino acids. The CDR3 sequence is CASSYSLTTNTEAFF. CDR3 bases: TGTGCCAGCAGTTACTCCTTGACAACGAACACTGAAGCTTTCTTT.

This clonotype has a count of ten or more. This chain links TRBV4-2 with TRBJ1-2; no reliable D call. CDR3 size: 15 residues. V lost 0 bases and J 0 bases, leaving 8 bases between the germline ends. Germline V gives CDR1 LGHNA, CDR2 YNFKEQ. The CDR3 nucleotides read TGTGCCAGCAGCCAAGAGACGGGAGCTAACTATGGCTACACCTTC. Translating gives CASSQETGANYGYTF.

This clonotype was counted ten times or more. The chain employs TRBV2 and TRBJ2-7; D unclear. Germline V gene lookup returns CDR1 SNHLY and CDR2 FYNNEI. The CDR3 is 14 amino acids. The V end lost 7 bases, the J end lost 0 bases, and 13 bases lay between the germline ends. The CDR3 loop is CASTPPPHSYEQYF. The CDR3 DNA sequence: TGTGCCAGCACCCCACCACCGCACTCCTACGAGCAGTACTTC.

This clonotype was seen repeatedly, ten times or more. A much larger clone differs from this one at a single base, so this may be a read error. This sequence joins TRBV20-1 and TRBJ2-3, with a possible D match to TRBD2 (5 bases). Between the trimmed V and J ends, which lost 2 bases and 0 bases, there was a span of 12 bases. This CDR3 contains 15 residues. Germline values: CDR1 DFQATT, CDR2 SNEGSKA (reference sequence). CDR3 in amino acids: CSARKKRESTDTQYF. The DNA of the CDR3 is TGCAGTGCTAGAAAAAAACGGGAAAGCACAGATACGCAGTATTTT.